The subject of this entry is one TCR beta chain. The target antigen is unknown. Per sorted-subset replicate PCR, input was approximately 0.2 ug DNA, representing around 28,000 T cell genomes. Original processing methods: Owing to the provision of junction-only sequences devoid of quality scores by immunoSEQ, filtering differed. Method: immunoSEQ multiplex PCR; TCRdb's copy keeps in-frame clones and lacks some. V, J and clone size were drawn from that table, and D and trimming were deduced from the DNA. Of more than 1,200,000 clones in the sample, approximately 98.5% were seen once. The source of the sample is a study of shared clonotypes between healthy human individuals. This CDR3 has 15 amino acids. General study results and limits: What rarefaction showed was incomplete sorted-subset sequencing despite large depth. On the whole, naive subsets had larger estimated richness than memory subsets had.

The chain is built from TRBV12-2 and TRBJ2-7; the table's D gene call, TRBD2, was not cross checked with the DNA. TRBV12-2 is tagged as a pseudogene. This TCR came from a man aged 30 to 39 in good health. Sequencing was performed on naive CD4+ T cells sorted from blood. Specified subset: CD45RA+ positively selected. The CDR3 reads CASRLPRGDLYEQYF. CDR3 nucleotides: TGTGCAAGTCGCTTACCCCGCGGGGATCTCTACGAGCAGTACTTC.